Included here is one TCR beta chain sequence, with context. The TCR beta repertoire was assessed by survey-level immunoSEQ sequencing. Produced via immunoSEQ multiplex PCR; TCRdb's table is partial and in-frame only. The table records about 68,000 clones, about 94% of them present only once. The ends were cut back, 10 bases at V and 5 bases at J, with 23 bases in the middle. CDR3 length: 16 residues. CDR1 SGHTA and CDR2 FQGNSA come from the germline V gene. Sequenced input: PBMCs. V and J are TRBV7-2 and TRBJ2-2, with D possibly TRBD2 on 5 matching bases. The receptor comes from a man in his forties with rheumatoid arthritis. Here the CDR3 DNA reads TGTGCCACCGCGACGCGGCGGGTAGAGTATACCGGGGAGCTGTTTTTT. The encoded protein is CATATRRVEYTGELFF.